These 7 T cell receptor beta chains originate from one sample sequenced in a study of blood T cell repertoires in COVID-19. Generated by immunoSEQ multiplex PCR, the TCRdb table keeps only in-frame clones and is missing some. The table shows roughly 200,000 clones, with 79% occurring only once. The sample consisted of peripheral blood. These receptors came from a woman aged 40 to 50 with COVID-19, enrolled during active disease.

The chain carries TRBV18 and TRBJ2-2; no definite D call. V lost 7 bases and J 1 base, leaving 10 bases between the germline ends. This CDR3 has 14 residues. Germline CDR1 KGHSH, CDR2 LQKENI. The CDR3 spells CASYGLLNTGELFF. The CDR3 DNA is TGTGCCAGCTACGGTTTGTTGAACACCGGGGAGCTGTTTTTT.

This chain uses TRBV5-4 with TRBJ1-3; D is perhaps TRBD1 (5 bases). The V end lost 7 bases, the J end lost 0 bases, and 17 bases lay between the germline ends. CDR1 SGHNT and CDR2 YYREEE come from the germline V gene (reference sequence). This CDR3 comprises 16 residues. The CDR3 here is CASHSTGRASGNTIYF. The DNA of the CDR3 is TGTGCCAGCCACTCCACGGGCAGGGCCTCTGGAAACACCATATATTTT.

In its sample, this clone was seen a few times. J is TRBJ1-2 and V is TRBV12-3 or TRBV12-4, with D perhaps matching TRBD1 (6 bases). The V end lost 6 bases, the J end lost 2 bases, and 10 bases lay between the germline ends. The CDR3 loop spans 13 amino acids. DNA for the CDR3: TGTGCCAGCAGCCAGGGGACCAACTATGGCTACACCTTC. It encodes CASSQGTNYGYTF.

The rearrangement uses TRBV24-1 and TRBJ2-5; D is undetermined. Germline V lookup: CDR1 KGHDR, CDR2 SFDVKD. There are 13 residues in the CDR3. V was trimmed by 9 bases and J by 0 bases, leaving 10 bases between them. Written as DNA, the CDR3 is TGTGCCACCCTACTGGCGGACCAAGAGACCCAGTACTTC. It yields the protein CATLLADQETQYF.

This clone was seen at least ten times. This chain uses TRBV5-3 with TRBJ1-1; 8 bases line up with TRBD1. TRBV5-3 counts as an open reading frame of uncertain function. The CDR3 runs 16 residues. The V gene end was trimmed by 4 bases and the J gene end by 7 bases; junction bases not matched to a gene: 15. CDR3 sequence (DNA): TGTGCCAGAAGCAAAATGCAGGGGGCGCGTACGGGTGAAGCTTTCTTT. Protein sequence: CARSKMQGARTGEAFF.

The genes are TRBV30 and TRBJ2-5; TRBD2 matches at 7 bases. This CDR3 has 13 residues. The V gene end was trimmed by 1 base and the J gene end by 4 bases; junction bases not matched to a gene: 3. Germline V gives CDR1 GTSNPN, CDR2 SVGIG (reference sequence). Written as DNA, the CDR3 is TGTGCCTGGAGTGCGGGGGGACCAGAGACCCAGTACTTC. Encoded protein: CAWSAGGPETQYF.

This CDR3 is CATLAGQEGDTQYF. The CDR3 DNA sequence: TGTGCCACCCTAGCGGGGCAGGAGGGAGATACGCAGTATTTT. The V and J genes are TRBV6-5 and TRBJ2-3, with TRBD2 matching over 9 bases. The V gene end was trimmed by 10 bases and the J gene end by 5 bases; junction bases not matched to a gene: 10. CDR3 length: 14 residues. Germline V lookup: CDR1 MNHEY, CDR2 SVGAGI.